The text below deals with one TCR beta chain. Its antigen is unknown. The sample originates from a study of radiotherapy plus CTLA-4 blockade in lung cancer. Study-wide results and caveats: Radiotherapy with ipilimumab was followed by blood expansion of tumor-derived clones.

The protocol was immunoSEQ multiplex PCR, while the TCRdb copy is restricted to in-frame clones and leaves out a portion. Among about 44,000 clones listed, 70% to 80% were seen once. The source of this sequence is a human donor with non-small cell lung cancer whose response to radiotherapy plus ipilimumab could not be evaluated. The input for sequencing was peripheral blood, taken from a patient treated with radiotherapy plus ipilimumab.

The DNA of the CDR3 is TGTGCCAGCAGCTTAGTTTTATCGGGGACTGAAGCTTTCTTT. Encoded protein: CASSLVLSGTEAFF. The chain recombines TRBV7-9 with TRBJ1-1, with D hard to call. Trimming removed 1 base from V and 5 bases from J, with 11 bases in between. The CDR3 consists of 14 residues. Germline CDR1 reads SEHNR; CDR2 reads FQNEAQ (reference sequence).